Listed here is a single TCR beta chain. No neoadjuvant therapy was given to the selected pancreatic ductal adenocarcinoma patients before their surgery. Assay: immunoSEQ multiplex PCR; the TCRdb copy retains only in-frame clones and omits some. The repertoire holds approximately 97,000 clones, with 90% to 95% as singletons. The CDR3 is 13 residues long. Germline trimming cut 7 bases from V and 5 bases from J; bases unmatched to any gene: 7. Germline loops: CDR1 GTSNPN, CDR2 SVGIG (reference sequence). The sample comes from a study of T cells in pancreatic ductal adenocarcinoma. The sequence derives from a human donor with pancreatic ductal adenocarcinoma. The J gene is TRBJ1-4, the V gene TRBV30; 7 positions match TRBD1. The sequenced material came from PBMCs. The CDR3 DNA sequence: TGTGCCTTCCTGACAGGGAACAATGAAAAACTGTTTTTT. Protein product: CAFLTGNNEKLFF.